A single sample is the source of the 27 T cell receptor beta chains below, sequenced in a study of cytomegalovirus exposure and HLA in healthy donors. 60 Vbeta and 13 Jbeta primers were used in PCR. The protocol was immunoSEQ multiplex PCR, while the TCRdb copy is restricted to in-frame clones and leaves out a portion. The repertoire holds 58,000 or so clones, 60% to 80% seen once, with around a quarter in the top ten. Sequenced: PBMCs. These receptors were taken from a woman aged 40 to 55 in good health and CMV-seropositive.

This CDR3 reads CASSPDISGGGTDTQYF. CDR3 DNA sequence: TGTGCCAGTAGCCCCGATATTAGCGGGGGCGGCACAGATACGCAGTATTTT. The chain uses TRBV19 and TRBJ2-3; TRBD2 agrees at 9 bases. The junction had 11 bases not matched to a gene; V was cut back by 6 bases and J by 1 base. Germline V gene sequence: CDR1 LNHDA, CDR2 SQIVND (reference sequence). The CDR3 contains 17 residues.

This chain connects TRBV5-1 to TRBJ1-2; D not certain. The length of the CDR3 is 14 residues. V lost 4 bases, J lost 0 bases, and 10 bases lay in between. Looked up from germline, CDR1 is SGHRS and CDR2 is YFSETQ. CDR3: CASSPSTTNYGYTF. Written as DNA, the CDR3 is TGCGCCAGCAGCCCCTCCACTACTAACTATGGCTACACCTTC.

This chain links TRBV15 with TRBJ1-5; perhaps TRBD1 as D (6 bases). The V gene lost 1 base and the J gene lost 4 bases, with 8 bases spanning the gap. The germline CDR1 and CDR2 sequences are LNHNV and YYDKDF (reference sequence). This CDR3 is built from 14 residues. The CDR3 here is CATSRGQENQPQHF. The CDR3, as DNA: TGTGCCACCAGCAGAGGACAGGAAAATCAGCCCCAGCATTTT.

The gene calls are TRBV30 and TRBJ1-3; no firm D call. CDR1 GTSNPN and CDR2 SVGIG come from the germline V gene (reference sequence). The V gene lost 0 bases and the J gene lost 0 bases, with 9 bases spanning the gap. The CDR3 consists of 15 residues. CDR3 sequence: CAWSVGRLSGNTIYF. For the CDR3, the DNA is TGTGCCTGGAGTGTAGGGAGACTCTCTGGAAACACCATATATTTT. The full variable domain, in which reference TRBV30 and TRBJ1-3 provide the parts outside the CDR3, is SQTIHQWPATLVQPVGSPLSLECTVEGTSNPNLYWYRQAAGRGLQLLFYSVGIGQISSEVPQNLSASRPQDRQFILSSKKLLLSDSGFYLCAWSVGRLSGNTIYFGEGSWLTVV.

This chain joins TRBV11-2 and TRBJ2-7; 10 bases fit TRBD2. The germline gives CDR1 SGHAT, CDR2 FQNNGV. The CDR3 runs to 15 residues. Trimming removed 5 bases from V and 0 bases from J; junction bases left unmatched: 4. The DNA for the CDR3 is TGTGCCAGCAGCCCTTGGACTAGCGGCTCCTACGAGCAGTACTTC. Protein sequence: CASSPWTSGSYEQYF.

The chain recombines TRBV28 with TRBJ1-1; D is possibly TRBD1 (6 bases). CDR1 and CDR2 (germline): MDHEN, SYDVKM. The CDR3 totals 17 residues. V gave up 6 bases and J gave up 6 bases, with 26 bases separating them. CDR3 DNA: TGTGCCAGCAGATCTCGTTACCTACAGGGCCAATGGGCTGAAGCTTTCTTT. Protein product: CASRSRYLQGQWAEAFF.

This clone was seen just once. This rearrangement joins TRBV20-1 to TRBJ2-1; possible D gene TRBD2, 6 bases. The ends were cut back, 6 bases at V and 9 bases at J, with 9 bases in the middle. The CDR3 totals 10 residues. In germline, CDR1 is DFQATT, CDR2 SNEGSKA (reference sequence). Here the CDR3 reads CSARRGEQFF. Written as DNA, the CDR3 is TGCAGTGCCCGGAGGGGTGAGCAGTTCTTC.

The V call is TRBV30, the J call TRBJ2-7, with 12 bases matching TRBD2. Germline-derived CDR1 and CDR2 are GTSNPN and SVGIG (reference sequence). The length of the CDR3 is 15 residues. The ends lost 0 bases at V and 7 bases at J; junction bases unmatched: 7. The CDR3 reads CAWSVRGLAGGEQYF. For the CDR3, the DNA is TGTGCCTGGAGTGTACGGGGGCTAGCGGGAGGGGAGCAGTACTTC. The complete variable domain, with remaining parts taken from reference TRBV30 and TRBJ2-7, reads SQTIHQWPATLVQPVGSPLSLECTVEGTSNPNLYWYRQAAGRGLQLLFYSVGIGQISSEVPQNLSASRPQDRQFILSSKKLLLSDSGFYLCAWSVRGLAGGEQYFGPGTRLTVT.

V and J are TRBV29-1 and TRBJ1-1; the D gene is possibly TRBD1 (5 bases). V lost 4 bases, J lost 1 base, and 10 bases lay in between. In germline, CDR1 is SQVTM, CDR2 ANQGSEA. The CDR3 sequence is 13 residues long. CDR3 DNA sequence: TGCAGCGTTGCCTGGGGCAGGAACACTGAAGCTTTCTTT. Translating gives CSVAWGRNTEAFF.

This clone was picked up a small number of times. The CDR3 DNA reads as TGTGCCAGTACCATGGGCCCCGACGAGCAGTACTTC. This codes for CASTMGPDEQYF. The chain joins TRBV19 to TRBJ2-7; D call uncertain. This CDR3 region has 12 residues. Germline values: CDR1 LNHDA, CDR2 SQIVND (reference sequence). V was trimmed by 7 bases and J by 5 bases, leaving 12 bases between them.

J is TRBJ2-1 and V is TRBV5-1; D perhaps matches TRBD1 (5 bases). The CDR3 has 17 amino acids. Germline V CDR1 and CDR2: SGHRS, YFSETQ. V gave up 0 bases and J gave up 4 bases, with 17 bases separating them. DNA for the CDR3: TGCGCCAGCAGCTTGGAGGGGCTAGGGTATGGTTACAATGAGCAGTTCTTC. Translation: CASSLEGLGYGYNEQFF.

This chain connects TRBV9 to TRBJ2-7; 7 nucleotides agree with TRBD2. The CDR3 runs to 14 residues. CDR1 and CDR2 from the germline V gene are SGDLS and YYNGEE. V shed 0 bases and J 6 bases; nucleotides not matched to a gene: 6. The CDR3 DNA sequence: TGTGCCAGCAGCGTAGAGGGAGGGCTCGGCGAGCAGTACTTC. Translated: CASSVEGGLGEQYF.

The chain uses TRBV19 and TRBJ2-1, with a possible D match to TRBD2 (5 bases). V gave up 5 bases and J gave up 7 bases, with 21 bases separating them. The CDR3 covers 16 residues. Germline CDR1 is LNHDA and CDR2 is SQIVND (reference sequence). The chain's CDR3 is CASSARGTERGNEQFF. CDR3 sequence (DNA): TGTGCCAGTAGTGCCCGAGGCACCGAACGAGGGAATGAGCAGTTCTTC. Full variable domain (outside the CDR3, taken from reference TRBV19 and TRBJ2-1): DGGITQSPKYLFRKEGQNVTLSCEQNLNHDAMYWYRQDPGQGLRLIYYSQIVNDFQKGDIAEGYSVSREKKESFPLTVTSAQKNPTAFYLCASSARGTERGNEQFFGPGTRLTVL.

The chain uses TRBV28 and TRBJ1-2; 7 nucleotides align to TRBD1. The CDR3 is 15 residues long. V was pared by 2 bases and J by 4 bases, with 7 bases of the junction left unmatched. Looked up from germline, CDR1 is MDHEN and CDR2 is SYDVKM. In DNA form, the CDR3 reads TGTGCCAGCAGTTTACAGGGGGGATTTGGCTATGGCTACACCTTC. It translates to CASSLQGGFGYGYTF.

CDR3 nucleotides: TGTGCCAGCAGCGTAGAATGGCTAGCGGGTGACAATGAGCAGTTCTTC. Translated: CASSVEWLAGDNEQFF. The V call is TRBV9, the J call TRBJ2-1; 8 bases align to TRBD2. Germline trimming cut 0 bases from V and 5 bases from J; bases unmatched to any gene: 7. This CDR3 spans 16 amino acids. CDR1 and CDR2 from the germline V gene are SGDLS and YYNGEE. Full variable domain (missing parts from reference TRBV9 and TRBJ2-1): DSGVTQTPKHLITATGQRVTLRCSPRSGDLSVYWYQQSLDQGLQFLIQYYNGEERAKGNILERFSAQQFPDLHSELNLSSLELGDSALYFCASSVEWLAGDNEQFFGPGTRLTVL.

The chain joins TRBV5-1 to TRBJ2-3; 8 bases align to TRBD1. Per the germline V gene, CDR1 is SGHRS and CDR2 is YFSETQ. The V and J ends lost 2 bases and 4 bases, in that order; junction bases with no gene match: 3. The CDR3 contains 14 residues. CDR3 nucleotide sequence: TGCGCCAGCAGCTTAAGGACAGGGTCAGATACGCAGTATTTT. It specifies CASSLRTGSDTQYF.

The chain has TRBV6-5 and TRBJ1-5, with D perhaps matching TRBD1 (5 bases). Looked up from germline, CDR1 is MNHEY and CDR2 is SVGAGI. Deletions cut 2 bases from V and 4 bases from J, with 9 bases between. This CDR3 is built from 14 residues. This CDR3 reads CASSYRAGNQPQHF. The DNA of the CDR3 is TGTGCCAGCAGTTACCGGGCAGGGAATCAGCCCCAGCATTTT.

J is TRBJ2-1 and V is TRBV5-1; 9 bases map to TRBD1. The germline gives CDR1 SGHRS, CDR2 YFSETQ. Unmatched junction bases numbered 10, after V lost 3 bases and J lost 9 bases. The CDR3 has 15 residues. The CDR3 reads CASSSLRDRVGEQFF. CDR3 nucleotides: TGCGCCAGCAGCTCCCTCCGGGACAGGGTCGGTGAGCAGTTCTTC.

V and J are TRBV5-6 and TRBJ2-3; 11 nucleotides line up with TRBD1. The CDR3 covers 15 residues. V was clipped by 3 bases and J by 3 bases; unmatched bases: 3. Germline values: CDR1 SGHDT, CDR2 YYEEEE. CDR3 in DNA: TGTGCCAGCAGCTGGGGACAGGGGGGAACAGATACGCAGTATTTT. Its protein is CASSWGQGGTDTQYF.

This chain connects TRBV7-9 to TRBJ1-1; D call uncertain. This CDR3 contains 11 residues. The germline gives CDR1 SEHNR, CDR2 FQNEAQ (reference sequence). The CDR3 reads CATAGNTEAFF. The CDR3 DNA follows: TGTGCAACGGCAGGGAACACTGAAGCTTTCTTT.

J is TRBJ1-5 and V is TRBV2; 9 bases map to TRBD1. The CDR3 runs 15 residues. Germline V gene data show CDR1 as SNHLY and CDR2 as FYNNEI. V shed 8 bases, J shed 0 bases, and the junction held 5 bases outside the gene matches. The CDR3 is CASGRDRDSNQPQHF. The CDR3 DNA reads TGTGCCAGCGGAAGGGACAGGGATAGCAATCAGCCCCAGCATTTT.

The V call is TRBV5-1, the J call TRBJ2-7, with a possible D match to TRBD1 (6 bases). V gave up 4 bases and J gave up 2 bases, with 13 bases separating them. The germline CDR1 and CDR2 sequences are SGHRS and YFSETQ. The CDR3 totals 14 residues. The DNA of the CDR3 is TGCGCCAGCAGCCCCTGGACAGCCACCTACGAGCAGTACTTC. This codes for CASSPWTATYEQYF.

V usage is TRBV11-2 and J usage is TRBJ1-1; 9 bases map to TRBD1. With 4 bases clipped from V and 11 bases from J, the junction kept 11 bases outside the gene matches. The CDR3 has 14 amino acids. Germline V CDR1 and CDR2: SGHAT, FQNNGV. As DNA, the CDR3 is TGTGCCAGCAGCTCAAAAGGACAGGGGATATTGGCTTTCTTT. This encodes CASSSKGQGILAFF.

This clone has only a few counts. This sequence joins TRBV5-1 and TRBJ1-1; 11 positions match TRBD1. The CDR3 has 15 amino acids. V was clipped by 2 bases and J by 5 bases; unmatched bases: 5. CDR1 is SGHRS, CDR2 YFSETQ, per germline. CDR3 amino acids: CASSFFGTGGTEAFF. CDR3 coding DNA: TGCGCCAGCAGCTTTTTCGGGACAGGGGGAACTGAAGCTTTCTTT.

CDR3 region: CASSASRSDTQYF. The DNA of the CDR3 is TGTGCCAGCAGCGCCTCTAGGTCAGATACGCAGTATTTT. The chain has TRBV2 and TRBJ2-3; D remains unclear. Trimming cost V 6 bases and J 4 bases, with 11 bases left between them. The V gene's germline CDR1 is SNHLY and CDR2 FYNNEI. The CDR3 runs to 13 residues. The whole variable domain, remainder taken from reference TRBV2 and TRBJ2-3, is EPEVTQTPSHQVTQMGQEVILRCVPISNHLYFYWYRQILGQKVEFLVSFYNNEISEKSEIFDDQFSVERPDGSNFTLKIRSTKLEDSAMYFCASSASRSDTQYFGPGTRLTVL.

The J gene is TRBJ1-1, the V gene TRBV30, with 9 bases lining up with TRBD1. Germline CDR1 GTSNPN, CDR2 SVGIG (reference sequence). The CDR3 extends over 16 amino acids. Losses at the gene ends were 1 base for V and 3 bases for J; bases not matched to a gene: 9. The CDR3 loop reads CAWSGRRDRAYTEAFF. The DNA of the CDR3 is TGTGCCTGGAGTGGTCGCCGGGACAGGGCTTACACTGAAGCTTTCTTT.

This chain links TRBV19 with TRBJ2-1; D is possibly TRBD1 (6 bases). The CDR3 sequence is 13 residues long. V shed 6 bases and J shed 9 bases, with 15 bases lying between them. Germline loops: CDR1 LNHDA, CDR2 SQIVND (reference sequence). The CDR3 region is CASRRQGMGEQFF. Written as DNA, the CDR3 is TGTGCCAGTAGAAGGCAGGGGATGGGTGAGCAGTTCTTC.